This is a list of T cell receptor beta chains from one sample in a study of T cell responses to AZD1222 COVID-19 vaccine. The data were produced by immunoSEQ multiplex PCR, yet TCRdb's version contains in-frame clones alone and is incomplete. This repertoire shows about 110,000 clones, about 94% found once; its top ten account for roughly 3.1%. The material sequenced was peripheral blood, taken 28 days after the second AZD1222 dose. The receptors derive from an adult who received the AZD1222 COVID-19 vaccine. The CDR3 runs from the conserved cysteine through the conserved F or W. Each record gives: clone size, CDR3 length, D gene, J gene, V gene, CDR3 protein, CDR3 DNA. The D gene is left open where the match is weak. A row's size may be missing; if present it is once, few, many or a size class.

size: once; length: 14; D: NA; J: TRBJ1-1; V: TRBV19; CDR3: CASVQGSGNTEAFF; DNA: TGTGCCAGTGTCCAGGGGAGTGGGAACACTGAAGCTTTCTTT
size: NA; length: 11; D: NA; J: TRBJ2-1; V: TRBV5-4; CDR3: CASSRQNEQFF; DNA: TGTGCCAGCAGCAGGCAGAATGAGCAGTTCTTC
size: NA; length: 11; D: NA; J: TRBJ2-1; V: TRBV6-5; CDR3: CASSTGNEQFF; DNA: TGTGCCAGCAGTACCGGTAATGAGCAGTTCTTC
size: NA; length: 16; D: NA; J: TRBJ1-2; V: TRBV4-1; CDR3: CASSQPGRRLTYGYTF; DNA: TGCGCCAGCAGCCAACCCGGACGGCGGCTAACCTATGGCTACACCTTC
size: once; length: 15; D: NA; J: TRBJ1-2; V: TRBV5-6; CDR3: CASSLGGQADYGYTF; DNA: TGTGCCAGCAGCTTGGGGGGGCAGGCCGACTATGGCTACACCTTC
size: NA; length: 13; D: NA; J: TRBJ2-5; V: TRBV13; CDR3: CASSLGLQETQYF; DNA: TGTGCCAGCAGCTTAGGACTCCAAGAGACCCAGTACTTC
size: NA; length: 15; D: NA; J: TRBJ1-6; V: TRBV7-2; CDR3: CASSRDTAYNSPLHF; DNA: TGTGCCAGCAGCCGGGACACCGCATATAATTCACCCCTCCACTTT
size: NA; length: 17; D: TRBD1; J: TRBJ2-7; V: TRBV3-1/TRBV3-2; CDR3: CASSQRGQGTLTYEQYF; DNA: TGTGCCAGCAGCCAGCGGGGACAGGGGACACTAACCTACGAGCAGTACTTC
size: NA; length: 16; D: TRBD1; J: TRBJ2-3; V: TRBV18; CDR3: CASSPETGTATDTQYF; DNA: TGTGCCAGCTCACCCGAAACCGGGACAGCTACAGATACGCAGTATTTT
size: NA; length: 13; D: NA; J: TRBJ2-7; V: TRBV30; CDR3: CAWSPGVPYEQYF; DNA: TGTGCCTGGAGCCCCGGGGTTCCCTACGAGCAGTACTTC
size: NA; length: 17; D: NA; J: TRBJ1-2; V: TRBV19; CDR3: CASSILASAGANYGYTF; DNA: TGTGCCAGTAGTATATTGGCGTCAGCCGGGGCTAACTATGGCTACACCTTC
size: NA; length: 17; D: NA; J: TRBJ1-5; V: TRBV18; CDR3: CASSPRITGNGNQPQHF; DNA: TGTGCCAGCTCACCAAGGATTACAGGGAACGGCAATCAGCCCCAGCATTTT
size: NA; length: 15; D: NA; J: TRBJ1-1; V: TRBV19; CDR3: CASSRVALENTEAFF; DNA: TGTGCCAGTAGTAGGGTTGCCCTCGAGAACACTGAAGCTTTCTTT
size: NA; length: 14; D: NA; J: TRBJ1-1; V: TRBV11-3; CDR3: CASSLGTGNTEAFF; DNA: TGTGCCAGCAGCTTAGGTACAGGGAACACTGAAGCTTTCTTT
size: NA; length: 18; D: NA; J: TRBJ2-2; V: TRBV25-1; CDR3: CASSDSVSAGPNTGELFF; DNA: TGTGCCAGCAGTGACAGTGTTTCAGCGGGCCCTAACACCGGGGAGCTGTTTTTT
size: NA; length: 17; D: NA; J: TRBJ2-5; V: TRBV7-6; CDR3: CASSLGRVGTVQETQYF; DNA: TGTGCCAGCAGCTTAGGACGAGTGGGGACCGTTCAAGAGACCCAGTACTTC
size: NA; length: 15; D: TRBD2; J: TRBJ2-1; V: TRBV5-8; CDR3: CASSQAGTTYNEQFF; DNA: TGTGCCAGCAGCCAAGCCGGGACTACCTACAATGAGCAGTTCTTC
size: NA; length: 14; D: NA; J: TRBJ2-1; V: TRBV5-1; CDR3: CASSPLEGVREQFF; DNA: TGCGCCAGCAGCCCCCTAGAGGGGGTACGAGAGCAGTTCTTC
size: NA; length: 15; D: NA; J: TRBJ2-5; V: TRBV7-6; CDR3: CASSLGFSGEETQYF; DNA: TGTGCCAGCAGCTTAGGGTTTTCAGGTGAAGAGACCCAGTACTTC
size: NA; length: 17; D: NA; J: TRBJ1-2; V: TRBV5-4; CDR3: CASSMGGDRLYAYGYTF; DNA: TGTGCCAGCAGCATGGGGGGAGACAGGCTGTATGCCTATGGCTACACCTTC
size: NA; length: 14; D: NA; J: TRBJ1-4; V: TRBV15; CDR3: CATSTRYGQEKLFF; DNA: TGTGCCACCAGCACAAGATATGGACAGGAAAAACTGTTTTTT
size: NA; length: 13; D: NA; J: TRBJ1-2; V: TRBV6-2/TRBV6-3; CDR3: CASSTPSPRGYTF; DNA: TGTGCCAGCAGTACCCCCTCTCCCAGGGGCTACACCTTC
size: NA; length: 18; D: TRBD2; J: TRBJ2-1; V: TRBV11-2; CDR3: CASSLKLGLAETYNEQFF; DNA: TGTGCCAGCAGCCTAAAGCTCGGACTAGCGGAGACCTACAATGAGCAGTTCTTC
size: once; length: 13; D: NA; J: TRBJ2-7; V: TRBV2; CDR3: CASRHRANYEQYF; DNA: TGTGCCAGCAGACACAGAGCCAACTACGAGCAGTACTTC
size: NA; length: 18; D: TRBD1; J: TRBJ1-3; V: TRBV18; CDR3: CASYPTGGKLAAGNTIYF; DNA: TGTGCCAGCTACCCGACAGGGGGTAAACTTGCTGCTGGAAACACCATATATTTT
size: NA; length: 13; D: NA; J: TRBJ2-6; V: TRBV2; CDR3: CASTGSGANVLTF; DNA: TGTGCCAGCACGGGTTCTGGGGCCAACGTCCTGACTTTC
size: NA; length: 18; D: TRBD1; J: TRBJ1-1; V: TRBV13; CDR3: CASSLRDRQGDMNTEAFF; DNA: TGTGCCAGCAGCTTAAGAGATCGACAGGGGGATATGAACACTGAAGCTTTCTTT
size: NA; length: 15; D: TRBD1; J: TRBJ2-1; V: TRBV24-1; CDR3: CATSDPGQGADEQFF; DNA: TGTGCCACCAGTGATCCGGGACAGGGAGCGGATGAGCAGTTCTTC
size: NA; length: 16; D: TRBD2; J: TRBJ2-1; V: TRBV18; CDR3: CASSPQGLAGDNEQFF; DNA: TGTGCCAGCTCACCACAGGGACTAGCGGGTGACAATGAGCAGTTCTTC
size: once; length: 15; D: TRBD2; J: TRBJ2-7; V: TRBV7-9; CDR3: CASSLLGGTIYEQYF; DNA: TGTGCCAGCAGCTTATTGGGGGGGACGATTTACGAGCAGTACTTC
size: NA; length: 15; D: TRBD1; J: TRBJ1-6; V: TRBV28; CDR3: CASSSPQNRGTPLHF; DNA: TGTGCCAGCAGTTCCCCCCAGAACAGGGGTACACCCCTCCACTTT
size: NA; length: 14; D: NA; J: TRBJ1-1; V: TRBV19; CDR3: CASSLVGSKTEAFF; DNA: TGTGCCAGTAGCTTGGTGGGAAGTAAGACTGAAGCTTTCTTT
size: NA; length: 13; D: NA; J: TRBJ1-5; V: TRBV19; CDR3: CASSIREARPQHF; DNA: TGTGCCAGTAGTATTCGAGAGGCACGGCCCCAGCATTTT
size: once; length: 13; D: NA; J: TRBJ2-2; V: TRBV10-1; CDR3: CASSVRPTGELFF; DNA: TGCGCCAGCAGTGTCCGGCCGACCGGGGAGCTGTTTTTT
size: few; length: 16; D: TRBD1; J: TRBJ1-1; V: TRBV13; CDR3: CASSSQTTGENTEAFF; DNA: TGTGCCAGCAGCTCCCAAACGACAGGGGAGAACACTGAAGCTTTCTTT
size: NA; length: 12; D: NA; J: TRBJ1-3; V: TRBV6-5; CDR3: CASSSNGNTIYF; DNA: TGTGCCAGCAGTTCTAATGGAAACACCATATATTTT
size: NA; length: 15; D: NA; J: TRBJ2-7; V: TRBV27; CDR3: CASSPRGFTIYEQYF; DNA: TGTGCCAGCAGTCCCCGGGGGTTTACTATCTACGAGCAGTACTTC
size: NA; length: 15; D: NA; J: TRBJ1-3; V: TRBV5-5; CDR3: CASSGAGYSGNTIYF; DNA: TGTGCCAGCAGCGGCGCAGGGTACTCTGGAAACACCATATATTTT
size: once; length: 12; D: NA; J: TRBJ1-1; V: TRBV12-3/TRBV12-4; CDR3: CASSFTRTEAFF; DNA: TGTGCCAGCAGTTTTACGCGGACTGAAGCTTTCTTT
size: once; length: 10; D: NA; J: TRBJ1-1; V: TRBV19; CDR3: CAAEGTEAFF; DNA: TGTGCAGCGGAAGGAACTGAAGCTTTCTTT
size: NA; length: 11; D: NA; J: TRBJ2-1; V: TRBV7-6; CDR3: CASSSNNEQFF; DNA: TGTGCCAGCAGCTCCAACAATGAGCAGTTCTTC
size: NA; length: 17; D: TRBD1; J: TRBJ2-3; V: TRBV10-3; CDR3: CAIQDAGGPRGTDTQYF; DNA: TGTGCCATCCAAGATGCAGGGGGCCCCCGGGGCACAGATACGCAGTATTTT
size: NA; length: 15; D: NA; J: TRBJ1-1; V: TRBV5-5; CDR3: CASTFQAATGTEAFF; DNA: TGTGCCAGCACCTTCCAGGCGGCGACGGGGACTGAAGCTTTCTTT
size: NA; length: 13; D: NA; J: TRBJ2-5; V: TRBV12-3/TRBV12-4; CDR3: CASSSFTGETQYF; DNA: TGTGCCAGCAGTTCCTTTACCGGGGAGACCCAGTACTTC
size: NA; length: 13; D: NA; J: TRBJ1-1; V: TRBV7-2; CDR3: CASSSGQGTEAFF; DNA: TGTGCCAGCAGCTCGGGGCAGGGCACTGAAGCTTTCTTT
size: NA; length: 13; D: NA; J: TRBJ1-1; V: TRBV2; CDR3: CASSVVQNTEAFF; DNA: TGTGCCAGCAGTGTTGTACAGAACACTGAAGCTTTCTTT
size: once; length: 17; D: NA; J: TRBJ1-2; V: TRBV5-8; CDR3: CASSSRPAKQGHYGYTF; DNA: TGTGCCAGCAGCTCGCGGCCCGCCAAACAGGGTCACTATGGCTACACCTTC
size: NA; length: 17; D: NA; J: TRBJ1-2; V: TRBV4-2; CDR3: CASSQVREGGGNYGYTF; DNA: TGTGCCAGCAGCCAAGTGCGTGAGGGAGGAGGTAACTATGGCTACACCTTC
size: NA; length: 12; D: NA; J: TRBJ2-7; V: TRBV19; CDR3: CASSNQGYEQYF; DNA: TGTGCCAGTAGCAATCAGGGCTACGAGCAGTACTTC
size: NA; length: 14; D: TRBD2; J: TRBJ2-7; V: TRBV27; CDR3: CASSFGGGSSEQYF; DNA: TGTGCCAGCAGTTTCGGGGGGGGGTCTTCGGAGCAGTACTTC